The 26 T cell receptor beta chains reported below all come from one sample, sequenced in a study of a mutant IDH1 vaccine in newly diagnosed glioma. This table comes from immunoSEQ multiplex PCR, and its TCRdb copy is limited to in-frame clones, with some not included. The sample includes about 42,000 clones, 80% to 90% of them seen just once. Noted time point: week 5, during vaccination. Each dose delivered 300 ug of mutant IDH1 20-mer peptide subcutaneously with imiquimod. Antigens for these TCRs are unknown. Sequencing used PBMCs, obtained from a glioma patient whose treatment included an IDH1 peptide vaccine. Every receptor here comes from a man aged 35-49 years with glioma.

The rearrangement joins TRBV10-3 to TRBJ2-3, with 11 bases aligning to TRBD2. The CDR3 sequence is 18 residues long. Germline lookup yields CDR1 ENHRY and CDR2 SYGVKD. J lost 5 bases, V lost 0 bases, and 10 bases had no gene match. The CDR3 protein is CAISESMTSGTLRDTQYF. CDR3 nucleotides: TGTGCCATCAGTGAGTCGATGACTAGCGGGACCTTGAGAGATACGCAGTATTTT.

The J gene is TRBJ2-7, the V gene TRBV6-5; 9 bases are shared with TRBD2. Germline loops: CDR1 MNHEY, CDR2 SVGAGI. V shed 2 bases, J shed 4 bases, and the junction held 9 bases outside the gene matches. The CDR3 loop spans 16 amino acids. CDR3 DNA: TGTGCCAGCAGTTACCAACTAGCTAGCGGGACGTACGAGCAGTACTTC. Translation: CASSYQLASGTYEQYF.

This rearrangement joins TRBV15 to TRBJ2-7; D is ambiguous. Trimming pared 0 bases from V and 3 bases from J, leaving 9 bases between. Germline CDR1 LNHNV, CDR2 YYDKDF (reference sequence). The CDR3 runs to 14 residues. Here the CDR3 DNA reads TGTGCCACCAGCAGAGACGTAATGGTCTACGAGCAGTACTTC. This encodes CATSRDVMVYEQYF.

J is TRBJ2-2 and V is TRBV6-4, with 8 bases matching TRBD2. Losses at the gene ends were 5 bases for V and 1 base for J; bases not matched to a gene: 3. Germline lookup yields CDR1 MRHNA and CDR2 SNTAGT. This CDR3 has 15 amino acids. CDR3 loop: CASSRTSRNTGELFF. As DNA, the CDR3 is TGTGCCAGCAGTAGGACTAGCCGGAACACCGGGGAGCTGTTTTTT.

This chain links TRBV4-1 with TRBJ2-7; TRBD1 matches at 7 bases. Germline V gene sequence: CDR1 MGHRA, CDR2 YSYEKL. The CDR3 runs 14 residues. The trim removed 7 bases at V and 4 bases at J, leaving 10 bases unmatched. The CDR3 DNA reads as TGCGCCAGCACCCTGGAACAGGGGTTATACGAGCAGTACTTC. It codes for CASTLEQGLYEQYF.

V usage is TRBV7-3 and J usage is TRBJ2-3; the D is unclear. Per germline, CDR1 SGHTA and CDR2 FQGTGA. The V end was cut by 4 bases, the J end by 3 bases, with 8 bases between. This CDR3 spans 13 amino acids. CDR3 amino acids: CASSSSGTDTQYF. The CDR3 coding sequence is TGTGCCAGCAGCTCCTCCGGGACAGATACGCAGTATTTT.

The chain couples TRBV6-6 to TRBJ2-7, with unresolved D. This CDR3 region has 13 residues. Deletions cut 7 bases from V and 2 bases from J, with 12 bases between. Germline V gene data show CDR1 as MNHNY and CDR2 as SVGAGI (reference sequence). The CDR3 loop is CASTDQDAYEQYF. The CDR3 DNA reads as TGTGCCAGCACCGACCAGGATGCCTACGAGCAGTACTTC.

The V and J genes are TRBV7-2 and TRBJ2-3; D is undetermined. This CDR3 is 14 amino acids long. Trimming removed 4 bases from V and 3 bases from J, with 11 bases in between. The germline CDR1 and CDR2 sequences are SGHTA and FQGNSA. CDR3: CASSSRLGTDTQYF. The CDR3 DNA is TGTGCCAGCAGCTCTCGGCTCGGAACAGATACGCAGTATTTT.

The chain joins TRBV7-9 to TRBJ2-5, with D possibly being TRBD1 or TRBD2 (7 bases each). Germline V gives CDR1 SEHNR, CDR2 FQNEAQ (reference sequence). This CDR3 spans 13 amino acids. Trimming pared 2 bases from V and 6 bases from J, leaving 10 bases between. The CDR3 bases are TGTGCCAGCAGCTTACAGGGGGGGCAGACCCAGTACTTC. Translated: CASSLQGGQTQYF.

CDR3 coding DNA: TGTGCCAGCATCTCTCAGCTGGGCAATGAGCAGTTCTTC. It codes for CASISQLGNEQFF. The V gene is TRBV7-2, the J gene TRBJ2-1; D unclear. The CDR3 sequence is 13 residues long. Trimming stripped 7 bases from V and 6 bases from J, with 13 bases between. The germline CDR1 and CDR2 sequences are SGHTA and FQGNSA.

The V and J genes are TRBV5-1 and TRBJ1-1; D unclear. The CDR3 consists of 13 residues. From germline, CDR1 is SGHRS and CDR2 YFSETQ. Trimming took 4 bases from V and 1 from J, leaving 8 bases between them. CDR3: CASSEATNTEAFF. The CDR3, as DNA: TGCGCCAGCAGCGAGGCCACGAACACTGAAGCTTTCTTT.

The CDR3 coding sequence is TGTGCCAGCAGCATTGCCGGGACAGGGACCTACGAGCAGTACTTC. Translated, it gives CASSIAGTGTYEQYF. The V gene is TRBV7-9, the J gene TRBJ2-7; 9 positions match TRBD1. CDR1 is SEHNR, CDR2 FQNEAQ, per germline (reference sequence). This CDR3 contains 15 residues. J was trimmed by 2 bases and V by 5 bases; bases with no gene match: 7.

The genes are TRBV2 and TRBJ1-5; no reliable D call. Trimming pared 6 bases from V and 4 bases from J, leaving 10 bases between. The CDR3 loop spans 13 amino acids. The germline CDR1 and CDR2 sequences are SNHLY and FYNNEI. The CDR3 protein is CASRYRENQPQHF. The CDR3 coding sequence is TGTGCCAGCAGGTATCGTGAAAATCAGCCCCAGCATTTT.

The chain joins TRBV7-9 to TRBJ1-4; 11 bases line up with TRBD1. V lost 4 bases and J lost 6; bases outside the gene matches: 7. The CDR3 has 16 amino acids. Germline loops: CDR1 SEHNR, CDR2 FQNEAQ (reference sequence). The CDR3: CASSSPRDRGDEKLFF. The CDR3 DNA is TGTGCCAGCAGCTCCCCCCGGGACAGGGGGGATGAAAAACTGTTTTTT.

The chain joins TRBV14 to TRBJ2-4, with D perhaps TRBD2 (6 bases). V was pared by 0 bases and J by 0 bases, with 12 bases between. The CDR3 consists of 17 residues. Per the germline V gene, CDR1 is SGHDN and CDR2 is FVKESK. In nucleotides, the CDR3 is TGTGCCAGCAGCCAAGAAACGGGAGTAATAGCCAAAAACATTCAGTACTTC. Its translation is CASSQETGVIAKNIQYF. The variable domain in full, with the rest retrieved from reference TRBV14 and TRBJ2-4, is EAGVTQFPSHSVIEKGQTVTLRCDPISGHDNLYWYRRVMGKEIKFLLHFVKESKQDESGMPNNRFLAERTGGTYSTLKVQPAELEDSGVYFCASSQETGVIAKNIQYFGAGTRLSVL.

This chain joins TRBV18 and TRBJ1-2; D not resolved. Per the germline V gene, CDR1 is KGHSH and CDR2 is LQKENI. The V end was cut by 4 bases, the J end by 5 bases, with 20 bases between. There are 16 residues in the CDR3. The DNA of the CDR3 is TGTGCCAGCTCACTGGGTGAAGGACGCTCCCGGTATGGCTACACCTTC. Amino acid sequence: CASSLGEGRSRYGYTF.

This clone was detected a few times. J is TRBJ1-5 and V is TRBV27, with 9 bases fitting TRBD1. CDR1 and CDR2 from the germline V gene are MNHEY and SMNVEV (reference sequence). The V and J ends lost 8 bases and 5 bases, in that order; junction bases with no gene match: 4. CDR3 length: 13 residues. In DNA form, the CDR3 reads TGTGCCAGCTCACAGGGGGCGCATCAGCCCCAGCATTTT. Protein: CASSQGAHQPQHF.

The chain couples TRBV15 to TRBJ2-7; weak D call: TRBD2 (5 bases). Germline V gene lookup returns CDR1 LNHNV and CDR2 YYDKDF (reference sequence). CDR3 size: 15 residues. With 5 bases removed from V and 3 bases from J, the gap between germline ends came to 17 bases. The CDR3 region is CATSGSTGKFYEQYF. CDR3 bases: TGTGCCACCAGCGGCAGCACGGGGAAGTTCTACGAGCAGTACTTC.

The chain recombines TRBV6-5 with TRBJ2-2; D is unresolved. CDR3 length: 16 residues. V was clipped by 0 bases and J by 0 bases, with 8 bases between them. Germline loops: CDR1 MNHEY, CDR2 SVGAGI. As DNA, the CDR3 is TGTGCCAGCAGTTACTCAGGGATTTCGAACACCGGGGAGCTGTTTTTT. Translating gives CASSYSGISNTGELFF.

CDR3 DNA sequence: TGCGCCAGCAGCGAACAGGGGGCCGGGGAGCTGTTTTTT. Translation: CASSEQGAGELFF. The chain links TRBV5-1 to TRBJ2-2, with TRBD1 matching over 8 bases. J lost 6 bases, V lost 4 bases, and 2 bases had no gene match. CDR3 length: 13 residues. CDR1 is SGHRS, CDR2 YFSETQ, per germline. Full variable domain (remainder filled in from reference TRBV5-1 and TRBJ2-2): KAGVTQTPRYLIKTRGQQVTLSCSPISGHRSVSWYQQTPGQGLQFLFEYFSETQRNKGNFPGRFSGRQFSNSRSEMNVSTLELGDSALYLCASSEQGAGELFFGEGSRLTVL.

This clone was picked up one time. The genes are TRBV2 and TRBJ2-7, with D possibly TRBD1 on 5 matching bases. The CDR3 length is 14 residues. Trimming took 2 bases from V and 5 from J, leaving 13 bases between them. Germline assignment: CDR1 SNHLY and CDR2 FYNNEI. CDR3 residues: CASSEQGLIDEQYF. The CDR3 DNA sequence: TGTGCCAGCAGTGAACAGGGATTAATCGACGAGCAGTACTTC.

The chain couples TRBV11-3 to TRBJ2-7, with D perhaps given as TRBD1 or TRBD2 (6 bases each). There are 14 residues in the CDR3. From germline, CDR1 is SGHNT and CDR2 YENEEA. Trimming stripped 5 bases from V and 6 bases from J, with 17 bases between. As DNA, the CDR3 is TGTGCCAGCAGCCTCTCGAGGGGGGCGACCGAGCAGTACTTC. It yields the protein CASSLSRGATEQYF.

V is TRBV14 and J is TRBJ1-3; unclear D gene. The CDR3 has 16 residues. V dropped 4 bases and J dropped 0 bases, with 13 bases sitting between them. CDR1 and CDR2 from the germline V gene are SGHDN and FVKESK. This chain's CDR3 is CASSLSMGSSGNTIYF. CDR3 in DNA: TGTGCCAGCAGCCTTTCTATGGGGTCCTCTGGAAACACCATATATTTT.

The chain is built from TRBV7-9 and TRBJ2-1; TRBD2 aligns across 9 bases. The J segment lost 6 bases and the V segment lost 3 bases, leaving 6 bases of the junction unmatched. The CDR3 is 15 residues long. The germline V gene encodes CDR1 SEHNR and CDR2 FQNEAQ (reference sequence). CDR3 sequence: CASSFTGGRANEQFF. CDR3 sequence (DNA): TGTGCCAGCAGCTTTACCGGCGGGAGGGCCAATGAGCAGTTCTTC.

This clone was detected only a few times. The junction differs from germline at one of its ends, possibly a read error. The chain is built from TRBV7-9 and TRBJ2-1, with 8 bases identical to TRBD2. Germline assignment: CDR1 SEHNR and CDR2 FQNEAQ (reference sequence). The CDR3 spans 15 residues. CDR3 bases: TGTGCCAGCAGCTTAGGGGCTAGCGGGTACAGTGAGCAGTTCTTC. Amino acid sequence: CASSLGASGYSEQFF.

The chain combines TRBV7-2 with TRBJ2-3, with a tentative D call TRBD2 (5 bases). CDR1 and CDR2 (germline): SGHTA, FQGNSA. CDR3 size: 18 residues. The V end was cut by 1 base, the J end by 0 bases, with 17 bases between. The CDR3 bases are TGTGCCAGCAGCTTAGGTTGGGGAGTCACCCCCAGCACAGATACGCAGTATTTT. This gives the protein CASSLGWGVTPSTDTQYF.